This passage covers 32 T cell receptor beta chains from one sample sequenced in a study of blood T cells in healthy people across ages. PCR was performed a second time for about 7 to 12 cycles using a sample-barcoded 5' primer and a J-beta primer mix. A single record per CDR3 protein comes from TCRdb applying MiXCR to the 5' RACE reads. The sample includes over 700,000 distinct CDR3 sequences, approximately 55% seen only once; the top ten take approximately 40%. The source material was blood. All receptors come from a man older than 75 in good health.

This chain uses TRBV12-3 or TRBV12-4 with TRBJ2-4, with 7 bases lining up with TRBD2. The better agreement between TRBJ2-7 and the DNA end casts doubt on the J call. The CDR3 is 15 amino acids. CDR3 sequence: CASSSDLREIDEQYF. The DNA of the CDR3 is TGTGCCAGCAGTTCCGATTTGCGGGAGATTGACGAGCAGTACTTC.

This clonotype occurred a few times. The chain combines TRBV25-1 with TRBJ1-6; 7 bases are a match to TRBD1. Trimming at V came to 6 bases and at J to 6 bases, leaving 8 bases not matched to a gene. Germline loops: CDR1 MGHDK, CDR2 SYGVNS. The CDR3 consists of 15 residues. Here the CDR3 DNA reads TGTGCCAGCAGCCCAGTGACAGGGAGTAATTCACCCCTCCACTTT. This sequence encodes CASSPVTGSNSPLHF.

In this sample, this clonotype turned up once. The rearrangement links TRBV5-8 to TRBJ2-1; no firm D call. The CDR3 has 13 residues. Trimming pared 6 bases from V and 0 bases from J, leaving 7 bases between. Germline CDR1 SGHTS, CDR2 YDEGEE. The CDR3 DNA reads TGTGCCAGCACCCTCCGCTCCTACAATGAGCAGTTCTTC. Protein product: CASTLRSYNEQFF.

The rearrangement links TRBV3-1 to TRBJ1-1; the D is unclear. The CDR3 contains 13 residues. Germline CDR1 and CDR2: LGHDT and YNNKEL (reference sequence). V shed 0 bases and J shed 11 bases, with 13 bases lying between them. CDR3 coding DNA: TGTGCCAGCAGCCAAGATCCCGGACTGAGGGCTTTCTTT. Encoded protein: CASSQDPGLRAFF.

The V and J genes are TRBV15 and TRBJ2-3; perhaps D is TRBD1 or TRBD2 (5 bases each). This CDR3 is 16 amino acids long. Germline values: CDR1 LNHNV, CDR2 YYDKDF (reference sequence). Trimming shortened V by 1 base and J by 1 base, and 12 bases separated the two germline ends. The CDR3 sequence: CATSRASLGGTDTQYF. The CDR3 DNA is TGTGCCACCAGCAGAGCTAGCCTAGGGGGCACAGATACGCAGTATTTT.

This clonotype was observed once. This chain connects TRBV6-5 to TRBJ2-1; D gene ambiguous. Trimming took off 2 bases at V and 3 bases at J, with 8 bases between the two ends. Germline values: CDR1 MNHEY, CDR2 SVGAGI. The CDR3 is 14 residues long. CDR3 DNA sequence: TGTGCCAGCAGTTACGGTGTTGGCTACAATGAGCAGTTCTTC. This encodes CASSYGVGYNEQFF.

Only a few counts were recorded for this clonotype. This chain links TRBV20-1 with TRBJ1-2, with D possibly matching TRBD1 (5 bases). The ends were cut back, 5 bases at V and 8 bases at J, with 21 bases in the middle. Germline V gene sequence: CDR1 DFQATT, CDR2 SNEGSKA (reference sequence). The CDR3 totals 14 residues. The CDR3 nucleotides read TGCAGTGCTGATCCCCCCGGGGCACTATGGGGCTACACCTTC. Translation: CSADPPGALWGYTF.

The chain combines TRBV3-1 with TRBJ1-6, with a weak D call TRBD1 (6 bases). V lost 4 bases to trimming and J lost 0 bases, with 13 bases between them. The CDR3 is made up of 17 amino acids. Germline CDR1 and CDR2: LGHDT and YNNKEL (reference sequence). CDR3 protein: CASSLGGGSSYNSPLHF. Written as DNA, the CDR3 is TGTGCCAGCAGCCTAGGAGGGGGGAGCTCCTATAATTCACCCCTCCACTTT.

The chain joins TRBV6-5 to TRBJ2-1, with 9 nucleotides matching TRBD2. CDR3 length: 16 amino acids. The germline V gene has CDR1 MNHEY and CDR2 SVGAGI. Germline trimming cut 4 bases from V and 8 bases from J; bases unmatched to any gene: 12. This chain's CDR3 is CASSSSWAGGTDEQFF. The CDR3, as DNA: TGTGCCAGCAGTTCCTCGTGGGCGGGAGGGACCGATGAGCAGTTCTTC.

This chain links TRBV29-1 with TRBJ2-1; TRBD2 matches at 13 bases. V lost 6 bases to trimming and J lost 7 bases; unmatched junction nucleotides: 21. The CDR3 is 19 residues long. Per germline, CDR1 SQVTM and CDR2 ANQGSEA. CDR3 nucleotide sequence: TGCAGCGTGCCCCCAATTGGGACTAGCGGGATAATGTTCCTAAATGAGCAGTTCTTC. Encoded protein: CSVPPIGTSGIMFLNEQFF.

The genes are TRBV7-2 and TRBJ1-4; D ambiguous. The germline V gene has CDR1 SGHTA and CDR2 FQGNSA. V was clipped by 1 base and J by 0 bases, with 9 bases between them. The CDR3 is 16 amino acids. CDR3 region: CASSLVGPATNEKLFF. CDR3 nucleotides: TGTGCCAGCAGCTTAGTAGGGCCAGCAACTAATGAAAAACTGTTTTTT.

J is TRBJ1-5 and V is TRBV6-1; TRBD1 matches 12 bases. Germline CDR1 MNHNS, CDR2 SASEGT. The CDR3 length is 15 residues. With V trimmed by 6 bases and J by 6 bases, 6 bases remained unmatched. The CDR3 DNA reads as TGTGCCAGCAGCGGGCCGGGACAGGGGGCTCAGCCCCAGCATTTT. Its translation: CASSGPGQGAQPQHF.

This clonotype was picked up a small number of times. The V gene is TRBV7-2, the J gene TRBJ2-3, with D unresolved. Germline V CDR1 and CDR2: SGHTA, FQGNSA. V shed 5 bases and J shed 0 bases, with 6 bases lying between them. The CDR3 consists of 13 residues. Here the CDR3 reads CASSAPSTDTQYF. In nucleotides, the CDR3 is TGTGCCAGCAGCGCCCCTAGCACAGATACGCAGTATTTT. The complete variable domain, with remaining parts taken from reference TRBV7-2 and TRBJ2-3, reads GAGVSQSPSNKVTEKGKDVELRCDPISGHTALYWYRQSLGQGLEFLIYFQGNSAPDKSGLPSDRFSAERTGGSVSTLTIQRTQQEDSAVYLCASSAPSTDTQYFGPGTRLTVL.

The V gene is TRBV27, the J gene TRBJ2-1; D gene uncertain. V was shortened by 1 base and J by 9 bases, with 19 bases between the two germline ends. This CDR3 has 16 residues. In germline, CDR1 is MNHEY, CDR2 SMNVEV (reference sequence). CDR3 nucleotides: TGTGCCAGCAGTTTATGGTTCGGCGGCGATCTTCTTGAGCAGTTCTTC. This codes for CASSLWFGGDLLEQFF.

The sample holds a few counts of this clonotype. V and J are TRBV20-1 and TRBJ1-2; no firm D call. Trimming took 2 bases from V and 5 from J, leaving 6 bases between them. The CDR3 length is 11 residues. The germline V gene has CDR1 DFQATT and CDR2 SNEGSKA (reference sequence). The CDR3 DNA is TGCAGTGCTAGAATCGGTTATGGCTACACCTTC. The encoded protein is CSARIGYGYTF.

The chain employs TRBV3-1 and TRBJ1-2; perhaps TRBD1 as D (5 bases). The V end lost 6 bases, the J end lost 6 bases, and 14 bases lay between the germline ends. The CDR3 is 13 amino acids. CDR1 LGHDT and CDR2 YNNKEL come from the germline V gene (reference sequence). CDR3 amino acids: CASSPDRTHGYTF. The CDR3 coding sequence is TGTGCCAGCAGTCCCGACAGAACCCATGGCTACACCTTC.

This chain joins TRBV7-9 and TRBJ2-1, with D uncertain. The J call is uncertain, as TRBJ2-7 better fits the DNA end. CDR1 and CDR2 (germline): SEHNR, FQNEAQ (reference sequence). This CDR3 has 16 amino acids. In DNA form, the CDR3 reads TGTGCCAGCAGCTTAGGTACGGGTCTTACCTACAATGAGCAGTACTTC. It encodes CASSLGTGLTYNEQYF.

V usage is TRBV7-9 and J usage is TRBJ2-5; 8 bases are shared with TRBD2. Germline-derived CDR1 and CDR2 are SEHNR and FQNEAQ (reference sequence). V shed 5 bases, J shed 11 bases, and the junction held 13 bases outside the gene matches. The CDR3 spans 14 residues. CDR3 protein: CASSRAGASREQYF. In DNA form, the CDR3 reads TGTGCCAGCAGCCGAGCGGGGGCATCCCGTGAGCAGTACTTC.

The chain is built from TRBV5-1 and TRBJ1-4; perhaps TRBD1 as D (6 bases). Trimming cost V 4 bases and J 6 bases, with 10 bases left between them. Looked up from germline, CDR1 is SGHRS and CDR2 is YFSETQ. This CDR3 has 13 residues. This chain's CDR3 is CASSTRTDEKLFF. The CDR3 nucleotides read TGCGCCAGCAGCACCCGGACAGATGAAAAACTGTTTTTT. The full variable domain, completed using reference TRBV5-1 and TRBJ1-4, is KAGVTQTPRYLIKTRGQQVTLSCSPISGHRSVSWYQQTPGQGLQFLFEYFSETQRNKGNFPGRFSGRQFSNSRSEMNVSTLELGDSALYLCASSTRTDEKLFFGSGTQLSVL.

CDR3 nucleotides: TGTGCCAGCAGCCAGGCGTGGGGGGACTATGGCTACACCTTC. Its translation is CASSQAWGDYGYTF. The chain has TRBV5-4 and TRBJ1-2, with D perhaps TRBD1 (5 bases). Germline V gives CDR1 SGHNT, CDR2 YYREEE (reference sequence). V lost 4 bases, J lost 3 bases, and 13 bases lay in between. This CDR3 is 14 amino acids long.

CDR3 sequence: CASSSRDDNEAFF. CDR3 nucleotide sequence: TGTGCCAGCTCATCCCGGGACGATAATGAAGCTTTCTTT. The J gene is TRBJ1-1, the V gene TRBV18; perhaps TRBD1 as D (5 bases). The CDR3 totals 13 residues. Germline V CDR1 and CDR2: KGHSH, LQKENI. The V end was cut by 5 bases, the J end by 7 bases, with 14 bases between.

This sequence joins TRBV6-5 and TRBJ2-3; 8 nucleotides agree with TRBD2. This CDR3 spans 16 amino acids. Germline V CDR1 and CDR2: MNHEY, SVGAGI. J was trimmed by 0 bases and V by 1 base; bases with no gene match: 3. The CDR3 bases are TGTGCCAGCAGTTACTTGTCTAGCGGGAGCACAGATACGCAGTATTTT. It encodes CASSYLSSGSTDTQYF.

The chain carries TRBV7-2 and TRBJ1-1; D gene ambiguous. CDR3 size: 12 residues. Trimming took 1 base from V and 5 from J, leaving 5 bases between them. CDR1 and CDR2 (germline): SGHTA, FQGNSA. The CDR3 DNA follows: TGTGCCAGCAGCTTAGTCTGGACTGAAGCTTTCTTT. Encoded protein: CASSLVWTEAFF.

This clonotype was observed a few times. This chain links TRBV5-1 with TRBJ2-7, with D maybe TRBD2 (6 bases). Germline V gene lookup returns CDR1 SGHRS and CDR2 YFSETQ. Trimming took off 1 base at V and 2 bases at J, with 10 bases between the two ends. The CDR3 runs 14 residues. CDR3 sequence reads: CASSLNGSPYEQYF. The CDR3, as DNA: TGCGCCAGCAGCTTGAACGGGAGCCCCTACGAGCAGTACTTC.

This clonotype showed up just once. V and J are TRBV7-2 and TRBJ2-7; TRBD2 aligns across 8 bases. V gave up 0 bases and J gave up 10 bases; unmatched junction bases: 17. This CDR3 has 17 residues. Germline V lookup: CDR1 SGHTA, CDR2 FQGNSA. Written as DNA, the CDR3 is TGTGCCAGCAGCTTAGCCCCGGGACGAGCGGGAGAGAGACCCCAGTACTTC. Its translation is CASSLAPGRAGERPQYF.

The J gene is TRBJ2-3, the V gene TRBV28; 8 bases match TRBD2. Unmatched junction bases numbered 7, after V lost 6 bases and J lost 5 bases. Germline CDR1 reads MDHEN; CDR2 reads SYDVKM. The length of the CDR3 is 14 residues. The DNA of the CDR3 is TGTGCCAGCAGAAAGCGGGGGCGGGGAGATACGCAGTATTTT. Translated: CASRKRGRGDTQYF.

This clonotype occurred once. The V call is TRBV9, the J call TRBJ2-3; D is uncertain. The CDR3 has 13 amino acids. Germline V CDR1 and CDR2: SGDLS, YYNGEE. Deletions cut 3 bases from V and 4 bases from J, with 9 bases between. CDR3 protein: CASSEVGADTQYF. The CDR3 nucleotides are TGTGCCAGCAGCGAGGTAGGCGCAGATACGCAGTATTTT.

The sample holds a few counts of this clonotype. This chain connects TRBV6-5 to TRBJ1-1; TRBD1 agrees at 7 bases. V was clipped by 2 bases and J by 9 bases; unmatched bases: 3. The CDR3 is made up of 12 amino acids. The germline V gene encodes CDR1 MNHEY and CDR2 SVGAGI. CDR3 bases: TGTGCCAGCAGTTACGCGGGACAGAAAGCTTTCTTT. It encodes CASSYAGQKAFF.

The chain recombines TRBV7-2 with TRBJ1-2; D ambiguous. Germline lookup yields CDR1 SGHTA and CDR2 FQGNSA. This CDR3 is built from 13 residues. V lost 1 base, J lost 4 bases, and 7 bases lay in between. CDR3 sequence: CASSLEPTYGYTF. CDR3 nucleotide sequence: TGTGCCAGCAGCTTAGAACCGACCTATGGCTACACCTTC.

This CDR3 reads CASSSWRPNNEQFF. DNA for the CDR3: TGTGCCAGCAGCTCTTGGAGACCCAACAATGAGCAGTTCTTC. The V call is TRBV7-9, the J call TRBJ2-1; D gene unclear. V was clipped by 4 bases and J by 5 bases, with 12 bases between them. This CDR3 has 14 residues. Germline V CDR1 and CDR2: SEHNR, FQNEAQ (reference sequence).

This clonotype came up a few times. This chain links TRBV20-1 with TRBJ2-5, with D perhaps given as TRBD1 or TRBD2 (5 bases each). Germline V gives CDR1 DFQATT, CDR2 SNEGSKA (reference sequence). V lost 0 bases and J 2 bases, leaving 10 bases between the germline ends. This CDR3 spans 14 amino acids. CDR3 loop: CSARDGTLQETQYF. The CDR3 nucleotides are TGCAGTGCTAGAGATGGGACCTTACAAGAGACCCAGTACTTC.

This clonotype was observed once. This sequence joins TRBV12-5 and TRBJ2-1; 9 bases fit TRBD2. Trimming at V came to 1 base and at J to 9 bases, leaving 1 base not matched to a gene. Per germline, CDR1 LGHNT and CDR2 FRNRAP. The CDR3 has 13 amino acids. The CDR3 DNA is TGTGCTAGTGGTTTGGGAGCGGGAGGTGAGCAGTTCTTC. Its translation: CASGLGAGGEQFF.